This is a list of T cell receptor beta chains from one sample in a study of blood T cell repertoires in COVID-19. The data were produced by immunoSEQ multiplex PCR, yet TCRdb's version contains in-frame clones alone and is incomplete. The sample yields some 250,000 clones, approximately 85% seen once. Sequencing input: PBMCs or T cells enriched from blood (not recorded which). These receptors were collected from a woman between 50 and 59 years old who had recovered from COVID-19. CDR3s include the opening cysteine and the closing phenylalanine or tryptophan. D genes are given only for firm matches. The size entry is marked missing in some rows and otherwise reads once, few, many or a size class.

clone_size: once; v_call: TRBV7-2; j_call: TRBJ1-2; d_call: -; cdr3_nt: TGTGCCAGCAGCCCCTGGACAGTCGGTGGCTACACCTTC; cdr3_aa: CASSPWTVGGYTF
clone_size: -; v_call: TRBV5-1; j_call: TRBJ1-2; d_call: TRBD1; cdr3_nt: TGCGCCAGCAGCGGACGAAGACAGGGATCTAACTATGGCTACACCTTC; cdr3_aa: CASSGRRQGSNYGYTF
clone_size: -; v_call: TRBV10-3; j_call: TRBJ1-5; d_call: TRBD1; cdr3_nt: TGTGCCACGGACAGGGGGTCGAGCAATCAGCCCCAGCATTTT; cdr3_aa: CATDRGSSNQPQHF
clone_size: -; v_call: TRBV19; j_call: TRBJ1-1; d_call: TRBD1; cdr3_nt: TGTGCCATCGAAGGGGGCTCGAACACTGAAGCTTTCTTT; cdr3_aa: CAIEGGSNTEAFF
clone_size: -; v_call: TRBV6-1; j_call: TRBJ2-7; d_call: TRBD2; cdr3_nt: TGTGCCAGCAGTGCACAGCCGGTCACTAGCGGGGTTTCCTACGAGCAGTACTTC; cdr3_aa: CASSAQPVTSGVSYEQYF
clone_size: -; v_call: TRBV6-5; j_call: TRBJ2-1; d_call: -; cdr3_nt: TGTGCCAGCCTAAGACAGAACAATGAGCAGTTCTTC; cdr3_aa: CASLRQNNEQFF
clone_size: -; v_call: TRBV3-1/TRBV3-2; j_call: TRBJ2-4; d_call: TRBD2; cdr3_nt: TGTGCCAGCAGCCATACCGGGACTAGCGGAAACATTCAGTACTTC; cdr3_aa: CASSHTGTSGNIQYF
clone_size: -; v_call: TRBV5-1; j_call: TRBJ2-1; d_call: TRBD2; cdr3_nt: TGCGCCAGCAGCTTGGTGGGACTAGGTTCCTACAATGAGCAGTTCTTC; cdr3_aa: CASSLVGLGSYNEQFF
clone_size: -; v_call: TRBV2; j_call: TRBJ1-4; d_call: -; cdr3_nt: TGTGCCAGCAGGAAGGGGGGGATTAATGAAAAACTGTTTTTT; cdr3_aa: CASRKGGINEKLFF
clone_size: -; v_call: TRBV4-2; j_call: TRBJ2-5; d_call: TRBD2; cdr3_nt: TGTGCCAGCAGCCGTTCTAGCGGGGAGCAAGAGACCCAGTACTTC; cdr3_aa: CASSRSSGEQETQYF
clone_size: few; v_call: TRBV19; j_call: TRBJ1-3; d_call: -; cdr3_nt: TGTGCCAGTAAACCTGCGGCGACGGGCTCTGGAAACACCATATATTTT; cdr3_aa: CASKPAATGSGNTIYF
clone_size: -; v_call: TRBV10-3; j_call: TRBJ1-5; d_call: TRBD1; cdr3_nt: TGTGCCATCAGTGATGGGACAGGGGGAATGCAGCCCCAGCATTTT; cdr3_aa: CAISDGTGGMQPQHF
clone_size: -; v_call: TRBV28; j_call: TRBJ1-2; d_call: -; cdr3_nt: TGTGCCAGCAGCCAAATGACAGCCCGCTATGGCTACACCTTC; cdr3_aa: CASSQMTARYGYTF
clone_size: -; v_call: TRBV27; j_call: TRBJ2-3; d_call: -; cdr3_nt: TGTGCCAGCAGTTTATTGGGCGTTAGCACAGATACGCAGTATTTT; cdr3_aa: CASSLLGVSTDTQYF
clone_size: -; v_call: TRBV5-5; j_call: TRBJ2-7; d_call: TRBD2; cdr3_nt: TGTGCCAGCAGCCCGAGGCTAGCGGGAAGCTCCTACGAGCAGTACTTC; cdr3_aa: CASSPRLAGSSYEQYF
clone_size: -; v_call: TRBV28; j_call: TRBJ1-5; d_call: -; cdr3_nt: TGTGCCAGCAGTCCACGGTGGGGGGGGAGGACTATCAATCAGCCCCAGCATTTT; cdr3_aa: CASSPRWGGRTINQPQHF
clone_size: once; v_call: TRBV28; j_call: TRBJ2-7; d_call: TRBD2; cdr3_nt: TGTGCCAGCAGTTTTAGCGGGAGAAACAACGAGCAGTACTTC; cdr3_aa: CASSFSGRNNEQYF
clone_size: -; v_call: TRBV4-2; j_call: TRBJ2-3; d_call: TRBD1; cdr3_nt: TGTGCCAGCAGCCAACTCTGGGGGACAGAAACTAGCACAGATACGCAGTATTTT; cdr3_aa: CASSQLWGTETSTDTQYF
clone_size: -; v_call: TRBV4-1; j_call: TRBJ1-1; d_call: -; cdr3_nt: TGCGCCAGCAGCCAAGTTTTTGAGATGAACACTGAAGCTTTCTTT; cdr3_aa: CASSQVFEMNTEAFF
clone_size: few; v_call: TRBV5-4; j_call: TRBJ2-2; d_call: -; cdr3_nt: TGTGCCAGCACCCTAGGTTCTGGGGGGAGCACCGGGGAGCTGTTTTTT; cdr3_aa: CASTLGSGGSTGELFF
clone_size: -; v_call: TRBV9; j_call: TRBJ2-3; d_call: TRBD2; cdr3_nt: TGTGCCAGCAGCGTAGGGTTAGCGGGAGGTAAGACAGATACGCAGTATTTT; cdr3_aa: CASSVGLAGGKTDTQYF
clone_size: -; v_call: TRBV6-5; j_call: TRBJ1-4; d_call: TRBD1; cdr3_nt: TGTGCCAGGGACAGGGCGGGTGAAAAACTGTTTTTT; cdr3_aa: CARDRAGEKLFF
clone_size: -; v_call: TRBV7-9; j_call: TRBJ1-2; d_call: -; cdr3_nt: TGTGCCAGCAGCTATGAATCGGGTGCATCGTCTAACTATGGCTACACCTTC; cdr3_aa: CASSYESGASSNYGYTF